This T cell receptor (beta chain) was observed in a study of blood T cell repertoires in COVID-19. Across the whole study: T cells, B-cell-depleted T cells, or PBMCs supplied cDNA or gDNA.

The junction had 14 bases not matched to a gene; V was cut back by 5 bases and J by 11 bases. Per germline, CDR1 SEHNR and CDR2 FQNEAQ (reference sequence). The CDR3 loop spans 15 amino acids. Here immunoSEQ multiplex PCR was the method, and the copy in TCRdb shows in-frame clones only, minus some. The top ten clones hold 2.6% of a sample with some 48,000 clones, about nine tenths of them seen once. This clone was counted once. The chain carries TRBV7-9 and TRBJ1-4, with TRBD1 matching 7 bases. The receptor was derived from a woman older than 75 with COVID-19, enrolled during active disease. Sequenced material: peripheral blood. Here the CDR3 DNA reads TGTGCCAGCAGCCCGCGGGACAGCTCGAGCGGGAAACTGTTTTTT. Amino acid sequence: CASSPRDSSSGKLFF.